These T cell receptor beta chains were read from a single sample in a study of blood T cell repertoires in COVID-19. Sequencing used immunoSEQ multiplex PCR; TCRdb keeps in-frame clones, though not all of them. The sample includes about 52,000 clones, approximately 92% seen only once; the top ten take less than 7.5%. The sequencing input was peripheral blood. The receptors derive from a man in his fifties or sixties with active COVID-19. Both conserved end residues are part of each CDR3. The D gene is left open where the match is weak. Clone sizes are given selectively: once, few, many, or a class where the clone is expanded.

CDR3 protein | CDR3 DNA | V gene | D gene | J gene | clone size
CASSDRPASYTF | TGTGCCAGCAGTGACAGGCCCGCAAGCTACACCTTC | TRBV25-1 | NA | TRBJ1-2 | once
CASSLTAKETQYF | TGTGCCAGCAGCTTAACAGCTAAAGAGACCCAGTACTTC | TRBV11-3 | NA | TRBJ2-5 | NA
CATSFLGAGRSSPYGYTF | TGTGCCACCAGCTTCCTTGGGGCAGGGAGGAGTAGTCCCTATGGCTACACCTTC | TRBV15 | NA | TRBJ1-2 | NA
CASSDPLAGDSYEQYF | TGTGCCAGCAGCGACCCACTAGCGGGGGATTCCTACGAGCAGTACTTC | TRBV9 | TRBD2 | TRBJ2-7 | NA
CASSVSGGFSTDTQYF | TGTGCCAGCAGTGTCAGCGGGGGCTTCAGCACAGATACGCAGTATTTT | TRBV2 | TRBD2 | TRBJ2-3 | NA
CASSLKRYQPQHF | TGTGCCAGCAGTTTAAAGCGCTATCAGCCCCAGCATTTT | TRBV12-3/TRBV12-4 | NA | TRBJ1-5 | NA
CASRELVGETQYF | TGTGCCAGCAGGGAGCTAGTCGGAGAGACCCAGTACTTC | TRBV2 | NA | TRBJ2-5 | NA
CASTVGAGTQYF | TGTGCCAGCACGGTGGGGGCGGGGACCCAGTACTTC | TRBV3-1/TRBV3-2 | NA | TRBJ2-5 | NA
CASSLDRKNIQYF | TGTGCCAGCAGTTTAGACAGAAAAAACATTCAGTACTTC | TRBV27 | NA | TRBJ2-4 | NA
CASSLREGDGYTF | TGTGCCAGCAGTCTCCGGGAGGGAGATGGCTACACCTTC | TRBV27 | NA | TRBJ1-2 | NA
CATSGTHVEQYF | TGTGCCACTAGCGGGACGCACGTTGAGCAGTACTTC | TRBV7-8 | TRBD2 | TRBJ2-7 | many
CASSSDGGSSGTQYF | TGTGCCAGCAGCTCGGATGGAGGGTCCTCGGGTACGCAGTATTTT | TRBV5-4 | NA | TRBJ2-3 | NA
CASSPRAGGIRTGYTF | TGTGCCAGTAGTCCCCGGGCAGGGGGCATAAGAACTGGCTACACCTTC | TRBV19 | TRBD1 | TRBJ1-2 | NA
CASKAGKNTEAFF | TGTGCCAGTAAAGCGGGCAAGAACACTGAAGCTTTCTTT | TRBV12-3/TRBV12-4 | NA | TRBJ1-1 | once
CASSLAPGLVKVDTQYF | TGTGCCAGCAGCTTAGCACCGGGACTAGTGAAGGTTGATACGCAGTATTTT | TRBV7-2 | TRBD2 | TRBJ2-3 | NA
CASSLSAAGTTSYNEQFF | TGTGCCAGCAGTTTATCGGCAGCGGGGACCACCTCCTACAATGAGCAGTTCTTC | TRBV28 | TRBD2 | TRBJ2-1 | NA
CAVGTFGGGGYTF | TGTGCCGTTGGGACGTTCGGGGGTGGGGGCTACACCTTC | TRBV19 | NA | TRBJ1-2 | once
CASKATGVSTDTQYF | TGCGCCAGCAAGGCGACAGGGGTTAGCACAGATACGCAGTATTTT | TRBV5-1 | TRBD1 | TRBJ2-3 | NA
CAARGGFTDTQYF | TGTGCAGCGCGGGGGGGCTTTACAGATACGCAGTATTTT | TRBV18 | TRBD2 | TRBJ2-3 | NA
CASSLMQGAKNTEAFF | TGTGCCAGCAGCTTAATGCAGGGGGCTAAGAACACTGAAGCTTTCTTT | TRBV7-9 | TRBD1 | TRBJ1-1 | NA
CASSPVLDRTRGTQYF | TGTGCCAGCTCACCAGTCCTCGACAGGACCCGGGGAACCCAGTACTTC | TRBV18 | NA | TRBJ2-5 | NA
CASSFDSGDRGYGYTF | TGCGCCAGCAGCTTCGACTCTGGTGACAGGGGGTACGGCTACACCTTC | TRBV5-1 | TRBD1 | TRBJ1-2 | NA
CASSLDRYTEAFF | TGTGCCAGCAGCTTAGACAGATACACTGAAGCTTTCTTT | TRBV7-9 | NA | TRBJ1-1 | NA
CASSLTSDEQFF | TGTGCCAGCAGCTTGACTAGCGACGAGCAGTTCTTC | TRBV7-9 | TRBD2 | TRBJ2-1 | NA
CASSRDRGFYNEQFF | TGTGCCAGCAGCAGGGACAGGGGGTTTTACAATGAGCAGTTCTTC | TRBV2 | TRBD1 | TRBJ2-1 | NA
CASSESGGRGTDTQYF | TGTGCCAGCAGTGAATCCGGCGGGCGGGGCACAGATACGCAGTATTTT | TRBV6-4 | NA | TRBJ2-3 | once
CASSDSTGTTDTQYF | TGTGCCAGCAGCGACTCAACAGGGACCACAGATACGCAGTATTTT | TRBV9 | NA | TRBJ2-3 | NA
CASSLLQDTGNTIYF | TGTGCCAGCAGTTTACTACAGGATACTGGAAACACCATATATTTT | TRBV28 | NA | TRBJ1-3 | NA
CASNGYAGANEQFF | TGTGCCAGCAACGGGTACGCAGGGGCCAATGAGCAGTTCTTC | TRBV9 | NA | TRBJ2-1 | NA
CASSSGLATYNEQFF | TGCGCCAGCAGCTCCGGACTAGCGACCTACAATGAGCAGTTCTTC | TRBV4-1 | TRBD2 | TRBJ2-1 | NA